The present T cell receptor (beta chain) was sequenced within a study of identical twins. Overall study results and limits: Weaker excess sharing between twins was seen in beta out-of-frame sequences. Model-predicted out-of-frame TCR alpha sharing fell below observed values in monozygotic twins.

The CDR3 is 17 amino acids. Trimming cost V 1 base and J 3 bases; bases outside gene matches: 7. Germline values: CDR1 LGHNA, CDR2 YNFKEQ. cDNA carried unique molecular identifiers, and a universal primer site was added by template switching. TCRdb reprocessed the 5' RACE reads via MiXCR and lists one record per CDR3 protein. The table shows 420,000 or so distinct CDR3 sequences, with less than 20% occurring only once. This clonotype has only a few counts. The antigen is unknown. Healthy Caucasians alone served as donors. The sample was naive T cells sorted from blood. The TCR originated in a man in his fifties or sixties in good health. V is TRBV4-2 and J is TRBJ2-5; 11 bases are a match to TRBD2. CDR3 in amino acids: CASSQGVLAGEKETQYF. Written as DNA, the CDR3 is TGTGCCAGCAGCCAAGGCGTACTAGCGGGGGAAAAAGAGACCCAGTACTTC.